The 4 T cell receptor beta chains given below trace back to one sample, sequenced in a study of CD8+ T cells in alopecia areata. Once RNA had been extracted, it was reverse transcribed into cDNA to act as the sequencing template. Assay: immunoSEQ multiplex PCR; the TCRdb copy retains only in-frame clones and omits some. The data contain 150,000 to 200,000 clones, 60% of them singletons. Indicated treatment: oral pan-JAK inhibitor, 5-10 mg twice daily. The sample here was CD4+ T cells sorted from blood, taken at week 24, from a patient treated with tofacitinib. All receptors come from a human donor with alopecia areata.

Only a few counts were recorded for this clone. The chain uses TRBV10-3 and TRBJ1-2, with D uncertain. The CDR3 has 14 residues. Trimming took off 0 bases at V and 5 bases at J, with 10 bases between the two ends. CDR1 and CDR2 (germline): ENHRY, SYGVKD. This CDR3 is CAISESTQLYGYTF. The CDR3 bases are TGTGCCATCAGTGAGTCGACGCAACTTTATGGCTACACCTTC.

The V call is TRBV25-1, the J call TRBJ1-5, with D unclear. V dropped 8 bases and J dropped 5 bases, with 10 bases sitting between them. The CDR3 consists of 12 residues. Germline CDR1 reads MGHDK; CDR2 reads SYGVNS. CDR3 amino acids: CASPLSHQPQHF. Here the CDR3 DNA reads TGTGCCAGCCCGTTGTCCCATCAGCCCCAGCATTTT.

This clone was picked up a small number of times. The same CDR3 can be traced to other DNA sequences in this sample. V gene TRBV25-1 combines with J gene TRBJ2-2; D is ambiguous. Germline V CDR1 and CDR2: MGHDK, SYGVNS. CDR3 length: 13 residues. The V end was cut by 7 bases, the J end by 4 bases, with 10 bases between. CDR3 nucleotide sequence: TGTGCCAGCACCAAAGTTGGCACCGGGGAGCTGTTTTTT. It translates to CASTKVGTGELFF.

This clone was counted only a few times. The J gene is TRBJ2-5, the V gene TRBV12-5; 7 bases map to TRBD2. The CDR3 has 14 residues. V trimming: 7 bases; J trimming: 4 bases; junction bases outside the gene matches: 9. Germline V gives CDR1 LGHNT, CDR2 FRNRAP. The CDR3 region is CASVMGGSGETQYF. The CDR3 region has the DNA TGTGCTAGTGTAATGGGGGGGAGCGGAGAGACCCAGTACTTC.